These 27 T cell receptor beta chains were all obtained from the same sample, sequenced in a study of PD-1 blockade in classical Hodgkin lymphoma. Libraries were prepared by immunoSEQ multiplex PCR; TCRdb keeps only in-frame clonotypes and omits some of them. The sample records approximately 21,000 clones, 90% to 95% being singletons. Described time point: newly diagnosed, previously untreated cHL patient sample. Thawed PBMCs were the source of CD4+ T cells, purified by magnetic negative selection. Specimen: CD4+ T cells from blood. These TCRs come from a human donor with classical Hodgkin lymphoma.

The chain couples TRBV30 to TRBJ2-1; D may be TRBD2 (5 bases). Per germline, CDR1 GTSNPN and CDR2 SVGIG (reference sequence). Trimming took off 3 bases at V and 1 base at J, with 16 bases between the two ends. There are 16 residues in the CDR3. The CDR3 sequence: CAWRSRDPRSYNEQFF. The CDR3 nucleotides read TGTGCCTGGAGGAGCCGGGATCCTCGATCCTACAATGAGCAGTTCTTC.

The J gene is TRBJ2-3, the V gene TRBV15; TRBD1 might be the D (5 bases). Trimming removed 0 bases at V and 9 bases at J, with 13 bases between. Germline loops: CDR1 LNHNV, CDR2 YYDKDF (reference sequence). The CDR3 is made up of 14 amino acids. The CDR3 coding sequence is TGTGCCACCAGCAGAGATAGGGGTCCAGTCACGCAGTATTTT. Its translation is CATSRDRGPVTQYF.

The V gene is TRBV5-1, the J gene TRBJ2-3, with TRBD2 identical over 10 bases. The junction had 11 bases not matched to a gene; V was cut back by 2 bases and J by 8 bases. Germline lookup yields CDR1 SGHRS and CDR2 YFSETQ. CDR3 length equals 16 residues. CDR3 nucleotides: TGCGCCAGCAGCTTACTGAGCGGGGGGGCCGGTCTTACGCAGTATTTT. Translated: CASSLLSGGAGLTQYF. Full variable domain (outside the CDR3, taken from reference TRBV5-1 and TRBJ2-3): KAGVTQTPRYLIKTRGQQVTLSCSPISGHRSVSWYQQTPGQGLQFLFEYFSETQRNKGNFPGRFSGRQFSNSRSEMNVSTLELGDSALYLCASSLLSGGAGLTQYFGPGTRLTVL.

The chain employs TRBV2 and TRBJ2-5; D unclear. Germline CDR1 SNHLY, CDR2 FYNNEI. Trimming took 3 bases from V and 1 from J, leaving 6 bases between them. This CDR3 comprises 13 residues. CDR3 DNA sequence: TGTGCCAGCAGTGAGTACAGCCAAGAGACCCAGTACTTC. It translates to CASSEYSQETQYF.

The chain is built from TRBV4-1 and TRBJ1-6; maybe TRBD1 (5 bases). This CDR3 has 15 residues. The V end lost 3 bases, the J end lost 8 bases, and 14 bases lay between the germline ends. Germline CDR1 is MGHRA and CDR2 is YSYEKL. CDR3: CASSQGRGGDSPLHF. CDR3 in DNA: TGCGCCAGCAGCCAGGGTAGGGGAGGAGATTCACCCCTCCACTTT.

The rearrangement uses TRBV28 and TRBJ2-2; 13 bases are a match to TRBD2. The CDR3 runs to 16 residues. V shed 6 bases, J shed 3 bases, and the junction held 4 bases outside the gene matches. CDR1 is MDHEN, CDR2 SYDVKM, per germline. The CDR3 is CASSPGLAGYTGELFF. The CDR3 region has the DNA TGTGCCAGCAGCCCGGGACTAGCGGGATACACCGGGGAGCTGTTTTTT.

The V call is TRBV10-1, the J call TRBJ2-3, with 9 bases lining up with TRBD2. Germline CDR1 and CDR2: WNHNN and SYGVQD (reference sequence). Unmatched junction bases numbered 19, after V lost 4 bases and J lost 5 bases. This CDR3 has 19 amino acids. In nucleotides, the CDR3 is TGCGCCAGCAGTGGAACAGGGGAGGTGATAGCGGGAGCCGTAGATACGCAGTATTTT. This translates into CASSGTGEVIAGAVDTQYF.

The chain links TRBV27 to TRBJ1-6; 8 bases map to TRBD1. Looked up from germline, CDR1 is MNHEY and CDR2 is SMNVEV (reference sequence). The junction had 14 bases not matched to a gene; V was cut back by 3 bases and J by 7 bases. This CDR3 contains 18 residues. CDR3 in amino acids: CASSLSLPGTGMNSPLHF. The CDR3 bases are TGTGCCAGCAGTTTGTCACTACCGGGGACAGGAATGAATTCACCCCTCCACTTT.

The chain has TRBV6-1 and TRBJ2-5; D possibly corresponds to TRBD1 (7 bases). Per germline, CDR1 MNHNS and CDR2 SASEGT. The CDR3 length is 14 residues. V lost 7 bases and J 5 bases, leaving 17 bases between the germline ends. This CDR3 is CASNPTRGAETQYF. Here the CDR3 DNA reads TGTGCCAGCAACCCAACCAGGGGGGCTGAGACCCAGTACTTC.

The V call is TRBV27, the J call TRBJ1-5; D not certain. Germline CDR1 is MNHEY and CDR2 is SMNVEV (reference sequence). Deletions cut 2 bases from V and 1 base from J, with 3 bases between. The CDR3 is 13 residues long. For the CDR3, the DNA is TGTGCCAGCAGTTTACGGAGCAATCAGCCCCAGCATTTT. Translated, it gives CASSLRSNQPQHF.

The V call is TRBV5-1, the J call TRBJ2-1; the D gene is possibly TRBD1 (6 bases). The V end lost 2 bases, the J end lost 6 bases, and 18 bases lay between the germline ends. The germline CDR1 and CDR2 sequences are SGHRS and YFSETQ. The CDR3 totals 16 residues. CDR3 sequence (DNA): TGCGCCAGCAGCTTAAACCCCCAGGGGCCCGGCAATGAGCAGTTCTTC. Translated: CASSLNPQGPGNEQFF.

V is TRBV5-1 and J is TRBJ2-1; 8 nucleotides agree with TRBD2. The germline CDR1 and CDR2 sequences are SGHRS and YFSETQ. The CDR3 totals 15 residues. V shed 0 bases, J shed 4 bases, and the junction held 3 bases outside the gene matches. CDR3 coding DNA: TGCGCCAGCAGCTTGGACGGGAGGGCGTACAATGAGCAGTTCTTC. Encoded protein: CASSLDGRAYNEQFF.

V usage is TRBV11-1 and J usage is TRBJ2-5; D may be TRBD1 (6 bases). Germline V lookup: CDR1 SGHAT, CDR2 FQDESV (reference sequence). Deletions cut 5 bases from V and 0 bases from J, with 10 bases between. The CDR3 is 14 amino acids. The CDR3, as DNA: TGTGCCAGCAGCCTAGGACAGCACCAAGAGACCCAGTACTTC. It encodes CASSLGQHQETQYF.

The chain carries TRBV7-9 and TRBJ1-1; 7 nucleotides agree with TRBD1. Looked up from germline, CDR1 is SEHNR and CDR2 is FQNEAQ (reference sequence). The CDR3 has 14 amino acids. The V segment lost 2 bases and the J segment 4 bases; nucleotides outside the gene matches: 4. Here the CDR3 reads CASSLLPGGTEAFF. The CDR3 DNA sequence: TGTGCCAGCAGCTTACTACCAGGGGGCACTGAAGCTTTCTTT.

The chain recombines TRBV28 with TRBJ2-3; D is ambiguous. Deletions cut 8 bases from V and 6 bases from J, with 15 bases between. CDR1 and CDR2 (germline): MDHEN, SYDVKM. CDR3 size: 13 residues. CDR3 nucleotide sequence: TGTGCCAGCGGAGCGTCCCCGCTTGATACGCAGTATTTT. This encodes CASGASPLDTQYF.

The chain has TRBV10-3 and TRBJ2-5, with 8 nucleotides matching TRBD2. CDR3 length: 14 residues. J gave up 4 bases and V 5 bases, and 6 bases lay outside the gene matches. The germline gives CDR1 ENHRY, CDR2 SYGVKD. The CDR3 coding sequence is TGTGCCATCAGTTTTAGCGGGGAGACAGAGACCCAGTACTTC. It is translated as CAISFSGETETQYF.

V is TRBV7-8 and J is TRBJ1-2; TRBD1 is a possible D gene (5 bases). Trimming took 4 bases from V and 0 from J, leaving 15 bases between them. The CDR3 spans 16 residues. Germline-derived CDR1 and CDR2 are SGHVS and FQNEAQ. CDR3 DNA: TGTGCCAGCAGCTCCAGTTTGACAGATACTAACTATGGCTACACCTTC. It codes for CASSSSLTDTNYGYTF.

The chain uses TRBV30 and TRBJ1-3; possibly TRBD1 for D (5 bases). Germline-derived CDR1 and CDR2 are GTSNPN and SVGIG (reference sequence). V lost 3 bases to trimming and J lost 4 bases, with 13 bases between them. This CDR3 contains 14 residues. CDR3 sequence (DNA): TGTGCCTGGAGCCTAGAGCGGGGGGGAAACACCATATATTTT. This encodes CAWSLERGGNTIYF.

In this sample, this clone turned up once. CDR3 sequence reads: CATSRRHRGGVKDYGYTF. CDR3 nucleotides: TGTGCCACCAGCAGACGCCACCGGGGAGGGGTGAAAGACTATGGCTACACCTTC. The chain has TRBV15 and TRBJ1-2; D is possibly TRBD1 (5 bases). Trimming stripped 2 bases from V and 3 bases from J, with 22 bases between. This CDR3 region has 18 residues. Looked up from germline, CDR1 is LNHNV and CDR2 is YYDKDF (reference sequence).

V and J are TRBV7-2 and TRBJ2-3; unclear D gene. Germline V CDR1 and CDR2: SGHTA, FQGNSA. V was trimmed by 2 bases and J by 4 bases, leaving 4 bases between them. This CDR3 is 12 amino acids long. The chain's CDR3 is CASSLYADTQYF. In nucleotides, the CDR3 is TGTGCCAGCAGCTTATACGCAGATACGCAGTATTTT. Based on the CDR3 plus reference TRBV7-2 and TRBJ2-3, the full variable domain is GAGVSQSPSNKVTEKGKDVELRCDPISGHTALYWYRQSLGQGLEFLIYFQGNSAPDKSGLPSDRFSAERTGGSVSTLTIQRTQQEDSAVYLCASSLYADTQYFGPGTRLTVL.

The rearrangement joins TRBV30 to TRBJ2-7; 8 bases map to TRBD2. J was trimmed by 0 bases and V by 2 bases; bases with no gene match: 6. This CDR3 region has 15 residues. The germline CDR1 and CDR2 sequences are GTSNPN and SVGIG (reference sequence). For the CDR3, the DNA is TGTGCCTGGAGTCGCAGCGGGAGAGACTCCTACGAGCAGTACTTC. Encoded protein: CAWSRSGRDSYEQYF.

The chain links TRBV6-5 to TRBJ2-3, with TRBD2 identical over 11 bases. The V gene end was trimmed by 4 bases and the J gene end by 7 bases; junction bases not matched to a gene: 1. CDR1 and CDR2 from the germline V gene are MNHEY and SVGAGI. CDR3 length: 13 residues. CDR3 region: CASSLAGGNTQYF. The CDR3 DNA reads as TGTGCCAGCAGTTTAGCGGGGGGGAATACGCAGTATTTT.

This chain's CDR3 is CASSEWVQQGYQPQHF. In DNA form, the CDR3 reads TGTGCCAGCAGTGAATGGGTTCAACAGGGTTATCAGCCCCAGCATTTT. This chain connects TRBV6-1 to TRBJ1-5; D possibly corresponds to TRBD1 (6 bases). The germline V gene has CDR1 MNHNS and CDR2 SASEGT. Deletions cut 2 bases from V and 5 bases from J, with 16 bases between. The CDR3 runs to 16 residues.

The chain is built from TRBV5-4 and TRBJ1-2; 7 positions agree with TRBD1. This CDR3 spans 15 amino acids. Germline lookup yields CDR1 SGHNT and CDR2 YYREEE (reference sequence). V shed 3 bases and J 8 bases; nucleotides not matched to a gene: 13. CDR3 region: CASSSEDRTLGGYTF. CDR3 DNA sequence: TGTGCCAGCAGCTCCGAGGACAGGACGTTAGGGGGCTACACCTTC.

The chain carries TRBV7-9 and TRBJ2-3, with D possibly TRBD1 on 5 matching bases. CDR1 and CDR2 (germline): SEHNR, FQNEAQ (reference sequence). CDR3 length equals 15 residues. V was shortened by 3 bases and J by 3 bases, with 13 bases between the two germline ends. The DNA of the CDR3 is TGTGCCAGCAGCTTCCGACAGAAAGGAACAGATACGCAGTATTTT. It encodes CASSFRQKGTDTQYF.

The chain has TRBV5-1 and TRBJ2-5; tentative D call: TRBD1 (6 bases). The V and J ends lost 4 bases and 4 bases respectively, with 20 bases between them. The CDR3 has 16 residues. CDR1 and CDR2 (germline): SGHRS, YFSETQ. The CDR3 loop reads CASSPGPRGSGETQYF. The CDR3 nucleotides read TGCGCCAGCAGCCCCGGCCCGAGGGGGTCTGGAGAGACCCAGTACTTC.

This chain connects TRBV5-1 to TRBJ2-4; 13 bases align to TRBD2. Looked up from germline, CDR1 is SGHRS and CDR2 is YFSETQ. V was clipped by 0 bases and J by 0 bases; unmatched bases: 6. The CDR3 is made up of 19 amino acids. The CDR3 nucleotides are TGCGCCAGCAGCTTGGCGCCGGGACTAGCGGGGCCAGCCAAAAACATTCAGTACTTC. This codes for CASSLAPGLAGPAKNIQYF.